This TCR beta chain originates from a study of siplizumab effects on memory and regulatory T cells. Here immunoSEQ multiplex PCR was the method, and the copy in TCRdb shows in-frame clones only, minus some. This table has roughly 100,000 clones, around nine tenths appearing once. Points from the study as a whole: Left unconfirmed was the suppressive function of proliferating Tregs from siplizumab cultures.

About this clone: Its cognate antigen is unknown.

Germline CDR1 and CDR2: SGHVS and FQNEAQ. Trimming removed 3 bases at V and 2 bases at J, with 11 bases between. CDR3 length: 14 amino acids. The chain links TRBV7-8 to TRBJ2-7; the D is unclear. What was sequenced was non-Treg CD4+ T cells sorted from blood. This receptor was taken from a human donor in good health. In nucleotides, the CDR3 is TGTGCCAGCAGCTTCTTGTATCCTCCCTACGAGCAGTACTTC. Its translation is CASSFLYPPYEQYF.